What follows describes a single TCR beta chain. Germline values: CDR1 LNHDA, CDR2 SQIVND (reference sequence). V shed 5 bases and J 0 bases; nucleotides not matched to a gene: 7. The CDR3 runs 15 residues. Some clones are missing from TCRdb's copy, which holds only in-frame ones; the method was immunoSEQ multiplex PCR. The sample consists of 55,000 to 75,000 clones, about 90% of them appearing once. This entry is derived from a study of T cell changes during pregnancy in multiple sclerosis. The receptor was derived from a female donor with multiple sclerosis, enrolled in a pregnancy study. This sample comprised peripheral blood, obtained after pregnancy. This sequence joins TRBV19 and TRBJ2-7; 7 bases are shared with TRBD2. The CDR3 DNA reads TGTGCCAGTAGTCGGACTAGTTTAGACTCCTACGAGCAGTACTTC. Translated: CASSRTSLDSYEQYF.